The present entry profiles one TCR beta chain with its context. What it binds is not known. In the PCR, 60 Vbeta and 13 Jbeta primers were used. Produced via immunoSEQ multiplex PCR; TCRdb's table is partial and in-frame only. The data contain about 200,000 clones, more than 60% of them singletons. This record belongs to a study of cytomegalovirus exposure and HLA in healthy donors. CDR3 size: 17 residues. V was pared by 1 base and J by 6 bases, with 19 bases between. Germline lookup yields CDR1 MGHRA and CDR2 YSYEKL. Study-level results: Reportedly, TCR beta sequences accurately predicted HLA-A and HLA-B alleles in most subjects.

Sequenced input: PBMCs. V gene TRBV4-1 combines with J gene TRBJ2-1, with D possibly TRBD1 on 7 matching bases. The receptor was derived from a girl aged 2-10 years in good health and CMV-seronegative. CDR3 coding DNA: TGCGCCAGCAGCCAAGGGTCTCAGACAGGGAGGCGCAATGAGCAGTTCTTC. This gives the protein CASSQGSQTGRRNEQFF.